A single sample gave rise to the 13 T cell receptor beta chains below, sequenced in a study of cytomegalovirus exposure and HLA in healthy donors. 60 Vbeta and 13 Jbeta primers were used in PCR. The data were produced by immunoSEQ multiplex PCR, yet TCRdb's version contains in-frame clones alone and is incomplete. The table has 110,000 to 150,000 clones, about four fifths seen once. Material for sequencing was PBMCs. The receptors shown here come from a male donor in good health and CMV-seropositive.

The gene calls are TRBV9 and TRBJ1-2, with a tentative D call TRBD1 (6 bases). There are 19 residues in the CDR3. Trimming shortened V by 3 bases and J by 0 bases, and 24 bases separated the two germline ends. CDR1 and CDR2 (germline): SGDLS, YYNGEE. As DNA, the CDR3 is TGTGCCAGCAGCGCGAGTACCGACCCCCGAGGGGGACCTAACTATGGCTACACCTTC. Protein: CASSASTDPRGGPNYGYTF.

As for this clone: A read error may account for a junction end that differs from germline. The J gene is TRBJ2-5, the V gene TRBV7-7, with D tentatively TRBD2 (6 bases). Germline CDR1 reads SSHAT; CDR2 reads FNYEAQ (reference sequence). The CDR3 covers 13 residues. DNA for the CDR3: TGTGCTAGCAGCCGGGACTTCCAAGAGACCCAGTACTTC. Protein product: CASSRDFQETQYF. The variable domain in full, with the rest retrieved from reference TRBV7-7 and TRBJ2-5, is GAGVSQSPRYKVTKRGQDVTLRCDPISSHATLYWYQQALGQGPEFLTYFNYEAQPDKSGLPSDRFSAERPEGSISTLTIQRTEQRDSAMYRCASSRDFQETQYFGPGTRLLVL.

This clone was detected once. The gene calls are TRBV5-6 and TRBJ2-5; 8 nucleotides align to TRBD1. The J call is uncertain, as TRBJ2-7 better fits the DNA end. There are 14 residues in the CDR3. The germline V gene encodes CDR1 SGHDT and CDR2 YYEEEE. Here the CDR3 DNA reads TGTGCCAGCAGTCTTGACAGGGGTGCCTACGAGCAGTACTTC. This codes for CASSLDRGAYEQYF.

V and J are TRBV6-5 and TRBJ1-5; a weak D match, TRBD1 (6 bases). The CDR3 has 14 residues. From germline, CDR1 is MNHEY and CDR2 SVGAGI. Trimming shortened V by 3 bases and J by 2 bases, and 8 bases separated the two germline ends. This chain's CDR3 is CASSYRQGNQPQHF. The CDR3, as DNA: TGTGCCAGCAGTTATAGACAGGGCAATCAGCCCCAGCATTTT.

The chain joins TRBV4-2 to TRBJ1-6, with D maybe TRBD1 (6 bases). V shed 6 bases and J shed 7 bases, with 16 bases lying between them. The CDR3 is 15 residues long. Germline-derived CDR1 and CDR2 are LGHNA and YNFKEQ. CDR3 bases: TGTGCCAGCAGAGGGGGGGCAGGGGTAAATTCACCCCTCCACTTT. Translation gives CASRGGAGVNSPLHF.

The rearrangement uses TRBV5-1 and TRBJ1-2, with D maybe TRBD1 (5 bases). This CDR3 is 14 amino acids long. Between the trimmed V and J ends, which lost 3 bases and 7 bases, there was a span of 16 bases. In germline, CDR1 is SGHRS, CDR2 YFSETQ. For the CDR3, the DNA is TGCGCCAGCAGCTGGGGGGACTCTCAGGCTGGCTACACCTTC. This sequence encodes CASSWGDSQAGYTF. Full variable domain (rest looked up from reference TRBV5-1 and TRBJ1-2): KAGVTQTPRYLIKTRGQQVTLSCSPISGHRSVSWYQQTPGQGLQFLFEYFSETQRNKGNFPGRFSGRQFSNSRSEMNVSTLELGDSALYLCASSWGDSQAGYTFGSGTRLTVV.

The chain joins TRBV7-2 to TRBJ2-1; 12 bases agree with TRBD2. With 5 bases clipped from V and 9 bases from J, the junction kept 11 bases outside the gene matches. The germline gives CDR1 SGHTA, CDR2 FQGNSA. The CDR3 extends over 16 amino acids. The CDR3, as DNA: TGTGCCAGCAGCGTAAGGCTAGCGGGGGGGAATTCTGAGCAGTTCTTC. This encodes CASSVRLAGGNSEQFF.

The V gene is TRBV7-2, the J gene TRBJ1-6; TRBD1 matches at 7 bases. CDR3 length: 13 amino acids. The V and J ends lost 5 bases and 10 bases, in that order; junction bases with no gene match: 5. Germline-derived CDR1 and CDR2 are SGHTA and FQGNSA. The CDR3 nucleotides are TGTGCCAGCAGCCCTACAGGGGCGTCACCCCTCCACTTT. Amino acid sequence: CASSPTGASPLHF.

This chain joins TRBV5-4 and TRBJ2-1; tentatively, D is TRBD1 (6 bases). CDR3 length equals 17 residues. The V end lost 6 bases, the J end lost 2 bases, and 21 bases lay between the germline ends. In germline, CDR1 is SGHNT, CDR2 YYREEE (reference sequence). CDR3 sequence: CASNSPTLRGTYNEQFF. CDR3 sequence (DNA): TGTGCCAGCAACTCTCCTACCTTAAGGGGGACCTACAATGAGCAGTTCTTC. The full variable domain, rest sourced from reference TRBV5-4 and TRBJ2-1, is ETGVTQSPTHLIKTRGQQVTLRCSSQSGHNTVSWYQQALGQGPQFIFQYYREEENGRGNFPPRFSGLQFPNYSSELNVNALELDDSALYLCASNSPTLRGTYNEQFFGPGTRLTVL.

The CDR3 DNA sequence: TGTGCCAGCAGCCCTCCCCCCGGGCGGGGAAGTTCCTACGAGCAGTACTTC. This gives the protein CASSPPPGRGSSYEQYF. The chain combines TRBV7-9 with TRBJ2-7; tentatively, D is TRBD2 (6 bases). V was trimmed by 5 bases and J by 1 base, leaving 21 bases between them. The CDR3 has 17 residues. The germline CDR1 and CDR2 sequences are SEHNR and FQNEAQ (reference sequence).

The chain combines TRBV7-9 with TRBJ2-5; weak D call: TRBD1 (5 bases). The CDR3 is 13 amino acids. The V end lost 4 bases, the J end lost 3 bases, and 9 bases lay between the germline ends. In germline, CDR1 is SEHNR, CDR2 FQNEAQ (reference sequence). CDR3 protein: CASSSTGEETQYF. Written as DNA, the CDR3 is TGTGCCAGCAGCTCTACAGGAGAAGAGACCCAGTACTTC.

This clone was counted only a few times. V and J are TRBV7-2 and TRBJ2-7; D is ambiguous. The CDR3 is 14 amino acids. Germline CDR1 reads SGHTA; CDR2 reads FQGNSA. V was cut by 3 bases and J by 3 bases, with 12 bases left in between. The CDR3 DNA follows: TGTGCCAGCAGCTTTAAACAAGGCGGCTACGAGCAGTACTTC. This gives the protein CASSFKQGGYEQYF. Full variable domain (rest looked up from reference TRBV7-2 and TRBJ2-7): GAGVSQSPSNKVTEKGKDVELRCDPISGHTALYWYRQSLGQGLEFLIYFQGNSAPDKSGLPSDRFSAERTGGSVSTLTIQRTQQEDSAVYLCASSFKQGGYEQYFGPGTRLTVT.

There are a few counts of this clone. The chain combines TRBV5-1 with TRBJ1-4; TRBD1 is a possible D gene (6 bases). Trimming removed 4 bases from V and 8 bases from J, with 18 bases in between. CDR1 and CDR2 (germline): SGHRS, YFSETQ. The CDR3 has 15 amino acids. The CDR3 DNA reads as TGCGCCAGCAGCCAGAGAGATGCGGGGGGCGAAAAACTGTTTTTT. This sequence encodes CASSQRDAGGEKLFF. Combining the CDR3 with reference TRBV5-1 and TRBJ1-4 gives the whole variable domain KAGVTQTPRYLIKTRGQQVTLSCSPISGHRSVSWYQQTPGQGLQFLFEYFSETQRNKGNFPGRFSGRQFSNSRSEMNVSTLELGDSALYLCASSQRDAGGEKLFFGSGTQLSVL.